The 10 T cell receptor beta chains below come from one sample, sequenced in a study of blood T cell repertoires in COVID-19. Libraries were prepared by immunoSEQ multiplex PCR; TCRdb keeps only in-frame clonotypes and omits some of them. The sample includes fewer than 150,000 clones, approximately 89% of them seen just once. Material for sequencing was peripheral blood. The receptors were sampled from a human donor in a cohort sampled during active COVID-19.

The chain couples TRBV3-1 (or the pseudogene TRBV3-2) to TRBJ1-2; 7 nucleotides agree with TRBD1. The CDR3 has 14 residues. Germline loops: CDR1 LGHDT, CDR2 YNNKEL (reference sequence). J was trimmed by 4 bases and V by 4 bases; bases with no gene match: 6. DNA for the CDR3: TGTGCCAGCAGCCGGGACAGAAGCTTCTATGGCTACACCTTC. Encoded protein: CASSRDRSFYGYTF.

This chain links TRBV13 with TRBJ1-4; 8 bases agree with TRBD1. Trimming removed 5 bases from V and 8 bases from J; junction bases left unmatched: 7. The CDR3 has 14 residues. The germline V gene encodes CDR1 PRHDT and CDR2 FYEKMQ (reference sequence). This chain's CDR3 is CASSLDRGAEKLFF. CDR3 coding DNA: TGTGCCAGCAGCCTCGACAGGGGAGCCGAAAAACTGTTTTTT. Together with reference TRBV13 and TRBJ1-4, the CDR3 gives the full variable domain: AAGVIQSPRHLIKEKRETATLKCYPIPRHDTVYWYQQGPGQDPQFLISFYEKMQSDKGSIPDRFSAQQFSDYHSELNMSSLELGDSALYFCASSLDRGAEKLFFGSGTQLSVL.

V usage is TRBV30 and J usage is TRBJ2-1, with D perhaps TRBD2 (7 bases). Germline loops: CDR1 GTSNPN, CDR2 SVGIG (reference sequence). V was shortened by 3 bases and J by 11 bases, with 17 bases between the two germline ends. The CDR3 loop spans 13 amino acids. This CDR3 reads CAWSETRGAKQFF. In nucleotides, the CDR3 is TGTGCCTGGAGCGAGACACGGGGGGCCAAGCAGTTCTTC.

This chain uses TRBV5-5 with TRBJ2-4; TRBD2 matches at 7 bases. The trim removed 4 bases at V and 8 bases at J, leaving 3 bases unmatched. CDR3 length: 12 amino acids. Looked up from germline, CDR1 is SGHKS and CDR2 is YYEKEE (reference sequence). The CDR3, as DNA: TGTGCCAGCAGCCCCCGGGGGGACATTCAGTACTTC. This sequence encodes CASSPRGDIQYF.

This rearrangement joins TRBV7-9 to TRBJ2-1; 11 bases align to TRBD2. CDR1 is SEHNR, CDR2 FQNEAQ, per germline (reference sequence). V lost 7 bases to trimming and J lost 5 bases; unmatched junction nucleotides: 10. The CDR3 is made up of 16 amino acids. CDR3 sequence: CASTAWETSGNNEQFF. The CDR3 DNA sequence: TGTGCCAGCACCGCTTGGGAGACTAGCGGGAACAATGAGCAGTTCTTC.

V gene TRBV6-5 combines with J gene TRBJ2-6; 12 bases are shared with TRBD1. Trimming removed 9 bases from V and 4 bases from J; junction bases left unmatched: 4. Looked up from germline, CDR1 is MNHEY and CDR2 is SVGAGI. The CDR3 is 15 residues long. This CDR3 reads CASRDRGLGANVLTF. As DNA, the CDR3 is TGTGCCAGTCGGGACAGGGGGCTAGGGGCCAACGTCCTGACTTTC.

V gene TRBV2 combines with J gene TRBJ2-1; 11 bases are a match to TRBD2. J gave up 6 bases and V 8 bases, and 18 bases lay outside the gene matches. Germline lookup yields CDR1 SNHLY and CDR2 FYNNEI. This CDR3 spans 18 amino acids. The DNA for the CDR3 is TGTGCCAGCCTTCTAGCGGGACTAGCGGTTTTGGGGAGCAATGAGCAGTTCTTC. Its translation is CASLLAGLAVLGSNEQFF.

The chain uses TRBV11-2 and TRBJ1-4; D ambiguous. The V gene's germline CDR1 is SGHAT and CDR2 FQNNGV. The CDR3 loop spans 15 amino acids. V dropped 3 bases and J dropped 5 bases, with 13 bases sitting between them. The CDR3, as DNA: TGTGCCAGCAGCTTTCCCTTGGGAGGGAATGAAAAACTGTTTTTT. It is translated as CASSFPLGGNEKLFF.

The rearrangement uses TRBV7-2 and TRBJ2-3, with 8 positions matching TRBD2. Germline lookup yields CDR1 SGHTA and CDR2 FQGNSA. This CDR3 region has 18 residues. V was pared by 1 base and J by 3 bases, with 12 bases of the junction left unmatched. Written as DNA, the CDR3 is TGTGCCAGCAGCTTAGAGGGTAGGGTGCTAGCGGGTACAGATACGCAGTATTTT. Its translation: CASSLEGRVLAGTDTQYF.

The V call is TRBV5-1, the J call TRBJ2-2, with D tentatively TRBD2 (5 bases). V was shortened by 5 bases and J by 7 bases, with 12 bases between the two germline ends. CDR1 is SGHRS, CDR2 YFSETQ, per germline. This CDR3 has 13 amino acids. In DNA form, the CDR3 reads TGCGCCAGCAGTCCCGCCCGGGGCGGGGAGCTGTTTTTT. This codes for CASSPARGGELFF.